The source of this TCR beta chain is a study of blood T cell repertoires in COVID-19. Germline CDR1 MGHRA, CDR2 YSYEKL. The ends were cut back, 3 bases at V and 4 bases at J, with 5 bases in the middle. The CDR3 loop spans 12 amino acids. Source study methods: Amplification from reference gene primers served as the basis for estimated nucleated cell counts. The data were produced by immunoSEQ multiplex PCR, yet TCRdb's version contains in-frame clones alone and is incomplete. From that table come the V and J calls and clone size; the DNA was used to work out D and trimming. The table records fewer than 30,000 clones, over 75% of them present only once.

The rearrangement links TRBV4-1 to TRBJ2-3; no reliable D call. The sequence came from a man aged 50 to 60 with active or convalescent COVID-19. The specimen sequenced was peripheral blood. In DNA, the CDR3 is TGCGCCAGCAGCCACCCAGCAGATACGCAGTATTTT. The encoded protein is CASSHPADTQYF.